One sample yielded the 4 T cell receptor beta chains listed below, sequenced in a study of cytomegalovirus exposure and HLA in healthy donors. Primers: 60 Vbeta forward and 13 Jbeta reverse. Using immunoSEQ multiplex PCR, the repertoire was profiled, and TCRdb retains in-frame clones only, with some absent. The profile shows about 190,000 clones, around 73% of them singletons. Sequenced sample: PBMCs. Receptors were obtained from a woman younger than 45 in good health and CMV-seropositive.

This clone has a handful of counts. The genes are TRBV5-1 and TRBJ2-1; TRBD1 agrees at 11 bases. CDR3 size: 14 residues. Losses at the gene ends were 4 bases for V and 9 bases for J; bases not matched to a gene: 6. Germline V CDR1 and CDR2: SGHRS, YFSETQ. The CDR3 spells CASSPGTGGGEQFF. The CDR3 bases are TGCGCCAGCAGCCCCGGGACAGGGGGGGGTGAGCAGTTCTTC.

V and J are TRBV7-9 and TRBJ2-5, with D possibly TRBD2 on 6 matching bases. Germline CDR1 is SEHNR and CDR2 is FQNEAQ (reference sequence). V gave up 1 base and J gave up 4 bases, with 10 bases separating them. This CDR3 is built from 14 residues. Here the CDR3 reads CASSLVGAGETQYF. For the CDR3, the DNA is TGTGCCAGCAGCTTAGTAGGAGCGGGAGAGACCCAGTACTTC.

This rearrangement joins TRBV21-1 to TRBJ1-4; TRBD1, as called in the table, went unchecked against the DNA. TRBV21-1 is a pseudogene. The CDR3 runs to 15 residues. The CDR3 sequence is CASSAQQLTNEKLFF. The CDR3 DNA follows: TGTGCCAGCAGCGCCCAACAGCTTACTAATGAAAAACTGTTTTTT.

This clone was seen a handful of times. This sequence joins TRBV10-3 and TRBJ1-1; D gene unclear. With 5 bases removed from V and 1 base from J, the gap between germline ends came to 14 bases. Germline assignment: CDR1 ENHRY and CDR2 SYGVKD. CDR3 length: 15 amino acids. This chain's CDR3 is CAISTPGVSNTEAFF. The CDR3 DNA reads as TGTGCCATCAGTACCCCCGGGGTATCGAACACTGAAGCTTTCTTT.